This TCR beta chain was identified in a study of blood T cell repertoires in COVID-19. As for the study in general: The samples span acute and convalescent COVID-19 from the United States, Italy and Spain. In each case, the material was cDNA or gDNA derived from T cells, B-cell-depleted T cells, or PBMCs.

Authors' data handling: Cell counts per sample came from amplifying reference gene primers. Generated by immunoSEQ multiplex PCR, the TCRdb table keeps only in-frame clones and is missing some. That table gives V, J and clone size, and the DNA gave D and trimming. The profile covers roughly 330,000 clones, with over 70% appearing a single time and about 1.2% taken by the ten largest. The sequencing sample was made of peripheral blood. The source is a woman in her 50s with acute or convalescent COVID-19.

The CDR3 sequence is CASSQEGWRGVGNEQFF. DNA for the CDR3: TGTGCCAGCAGCCAAGAAGGCTGGAGGGGCGTAGGCAATGAGCAGTTCTTC. The chain combines TRBV3-1 (or the pseudogene TRBV3-2) with TRBJ2-1, with D possibly matching TRBD2 (6 bases). This CDR3 has 17 amino acids. Germline lookup yields CDR1 LGHDT and CDR2 YNNKEL (reference sequence). V shed 0 bases and J shed 6 bases, with 18 bases lying between them.